This T cell receptor (beta chain) was profiled in a study of T cell responses to AZD1222 COVID-19 vaccine. Method: immunoSEQ multiplex PCR; TCRdb's copy keeps in-frame clones and lacks some. The sample records more than 85,000 clones, roughly 91% being singletons. To note about this clone: Its antigen is undetermined.

Notes on the study in general: Clonal diversity may have been underestimated in mostly white British donors.

V was shortened by 1 base and J by 3 bases, with 6 bases between the two germline ends. CDR3 length: 13 residues. Per germline, CDR1 SEHNR and CDR2 FQNEAQ (reference sequence). This receptor was obtained from an adult in good health. The rearrangement uses TRBV7-9 and TRBJ1-1; D call uncertain. The material sequenced was peripheral blood, taken on day 0 of AZD1222 vaccination. The CDR3 sequence is CASSLDADTEAFF. CDR3 coding DNA: TGTGCCAGCAGCTTAGACGCGGACACTGAAGCTTTCTTT. Based on the CDR3 plus reference TRBV7-9 and TRBJ1-1, the full variable domain is DTGVSQNPRHKITKRGQNVTFRCDPISEHNRLYWYRQTLGQGPEFLTYFQNEAQLEKSRLLSDRFSAERPKGSFSTLEIQRTEQGDSAMYLCASSLDADTEAFFGQGTRLTVV.